This T cell receptor beta chain is drawn from a study of blood T cell repertoires in COVID-19. Trimming pared 7 bases from V and 6 bases from J, leaving 16 bases between. Looked up from germline, CDR1 is GTSNPN and CDR2 is SVGIG (reference sequence). The CDR3 is made up of 14 amino acids. This clone was seen more than once but under ten times. The table came from immunoSEQ multiplex PCR; TCRdb's copy has only in-frame clones and leaves some out. The table has some 170,000 clones, approximately 85% seen once. The sequenced material came from peripheral blood. This receptor was taken from a woman aged 55-70 years with acute or convalescent COVID-19. The chain joins TRBV30 to TRBJ1-6; D ambiguous. The CDR3 coding sequence is TGTGCCTCCTCGACTCCTGCAATTAATTCACCCCTCCACTTT. This sequence encodes CASSTPAINSPLHF.